Listed below are T cell receptor beta chains from one sample, sequenced in a study of blood T cell repertoires in COVID-19. Generated by immunoSEQ multiplex PCR, the TCRdb table keeps only in-frame clones and is missing some. The data show about 190,000 clones, with 90% seen just once and around 0.63% held by the top ten. Sequenced input: peripheral blood. These receptor sequences come from a man aged 50 to 59 with acute or convalescent COVID-19. CDR3s include the opening cysteine and the closing phenylalanine or tryptophan. The D gene is left open where the match is weak.

V,J,D,CDR3
TRBV4-2,TRBJ2-7,NA,CASSQDIARGDWVQYF
TRBV28,TRBJ1-1,TRBD1,CASSGWTGGKGMNTEAFF
TRBV18,TRBJ2-6,TRBD1,CASSPLKGGTGANVLTF
TRBV9,TRBJ1-5,NA,CASSVEPGSQQPQHF
TRBV4-3,TRBJ1-4,TRBD1,CASSQAPGTGGREKLFF
TRBV7-2,TRBJ1-4,NA,CASSLRGWSEKLFF
TRBV5-6,TRBJ2-2,NA,CASSAMNTGELFF
TRBV28,TRBJ2-1,TRBD1,CASSLIGQGTYNEQFF
TRBV14,TRBJ2-3,TRBD2,CASSHGTSGGRTDTQYF
TRBV28,TRBJ2-1,TRBD2,CASRRLAGGPDEQFF
TRBV15,TRBJ1-6,NA,CATSGLGAYSPLHF
TRBV7-8,TRBJ1-5,TRBD1,CASSLDRGEGQPQHF
TRBV5-1,TRBJ1-1,TRBD1,CASRQTGVMNTEAFF
TRBV27,TRBJ2-7,TRBD1,CASSNGDRTFYEQYF
TRBV7-9,TRBJ1-4,TRBD1,CASSSTGTGHEKLFF
TRBV28,TRBJ2-7,NA,CASSSRGEQYF
TRBV10-1,TRBJ1-5,NA,CASRLVHAARPQHF
TRBV13,TRBJ2-7,TRBD2,CASSDGTSVAYEQYF
TRBV20-1,TRBJ1-4,NA,CSFRGGQGLFF
TRBV19,TRBJ1-2,TRBD1,CASSIADRGGYGYTF
TRBV7-9,TRBJ1-1,NA,CASSPGVEAFF
TRBV2,TRBJ2-5,TRBD2,CASTDGRGQTQYF
TRBV28,TRBJ2-2,NA,CASSLYRIGNTGELFF
TRBV12-5,TRBJ1-1,NA,CASGLIGAEAFF
TRBV12-3/TRBV12-4,TRBJ2-4,NA,CASSLVGNIQYF
TRBV14,TRBJ1-1,NA,CASSQDPGMNTEAFF
TRBV4-2,TRBJ2-3,NA,CASSQDPGITQYF
TRBV11-2,TRBJ2-3,NA,CASSLFRSTDTQYF
TRBV2,TRBJ2-2,TRBD2,CARTRAGRGAGELFF
TRBV2,TRBJ1-5,NA,CASSELWASNQPQHF
TRBV4-3,TRBJ1-4,TRBD1,CASSQGDRNVEKLFF
TRBV2,TRBJ1-5,NA,CASSEGTARNSNQPQHF
TRBV19,TRBJ2-5,NA,CASSGGRAQYF
TRBV28,TRBJ2-5,NA,CASRGRALANLPGETQYF
TRBV7-9,TRBJ1-2,TRBD1,CASSHKQTGRYGYTF
TRBV2,TRBJ2-1,NA,CASSRRGPYNEQFF
TRBV6-2/TRBV6-3,TRBJ2-2,TRBD1,CASSHDRGELFF
TRBV4-2,TRBJ2-3,NA,CASSPRGAGGRDTQYF
TRBV6-5,TRBJ1-6,NA,CASRDQQGSNSPLHF
TRBV11-2,TRBJ2-5,TRBD2,CASRPTPRGRAPETQYF
TRBV7-3,TRBJ2-6,TRBD1,CASSLMGTGVPGANVLTF
TRBV14,TRBJ2-1,TRBD2,CASSQEKLAGGTHEQFF
TRBV7-6,TRBJ1-1,TRBD1,CASSLAAGGGMSEAFF
TRBV18,TRBJ2-7,NA,CASSQLGTYEQYF
TRBV2,TRBJ2-3,TRBD1,CATKGAAVGTQYF
TRBV5-1,TRBJ1-6,TRBD1,CASSLGQGNSPLHF
TRBV29-1,TRBJ1-1,NA,CSATQTAGDTEAFF
TRBV14,TRBJ2-2,TRBD1,CASSPMDRGTTGELFF
TRBV6-5,TRBJ1-1,NA,CASSTASRNTEAFF
TRBV19,TRBJ1-2,TRBD1,CASSISLTGDYGYTF
TRBV12-3/TRBV12-4,TRBJ1-2,NA,CASRLQGPSGYTF
TRBV28,TRBJ1-2,NA,CASRSGHRADGYTF
TRBV27,TRBJ2-3,TRBD1,CASSWGTGGEDTQYF
TRBV7-8,TRBJ1-3,NA,CASSLVNSKLSGNTIYF
TRBV3-1/TRBV3-2,TRBJ1-2,NA,CASSQEEEIHGYTF